What follows are 7 T cell receptor beta chains derived from one specimen sequenced in a study of shared clonotypes between healthy human individuals. TCRdb's copy holds only in-frame clones and misses some; the assay was immunoSEQ multiplex PCR. Of roughly 480,000 clones listed, 79% are singletons. Material for sequencing was PBMCs. Source of these receptors: a woman in her thirties or forties in good health. Some clones in this sample may be carry-over from other donors' samples.

The chain has TRBV27 and TRBJ2-7, with D perhaps TRBD2 (6 bases). This CDR3 spans 16 amino acids. Germline-derived CDR1 and CDR2 are MNHEY and SMNVEV (reference sequence). V was cut by 4 bases and J by 4 bases, with 20 bases left in between. The CDR3 loop reads CASSSSPLDSGYEQYF. The DNA for the CDR3 is TGTGCCAGCAGTTCTTCTCCTCTAGACAGCGGGTACGAGCAGTACTTC.

The chain uses TRBV29-1 and TRBJ2-1, with D possibly being TRBD2 (5 bases). Germline V gene lookup returns CDR1 SQVTM and CDR2 ANQGSEA. V gave up 4 bases and J gave up 2 bases, with 6 bases separating them. This CDR3 spans 12 amino acids. CDR3 in DNA: TGCAGCGTTGGACTAACCTACAATGAGCAGTTCTTC. It is translated as CSVGLTYNEQFF.

The chain uses TRBV19 and TRBJ1-2; 9 positions agree with TRBD1. V gave up 10 bases and J gave up 8 bases; unmatched junction bases: 11. The germline CDR1 and CDR2 sequences are LNHDA and SQIVND (reference sequence). The CDR3 runs 13 residues. In nucleotides, the CDR3 is TGTGCCACTGAGGCGGGACAGGGTAACGGCTACACCTTC. Translating gives CATEAGQGNGYTF.

The chain links TRBV2 to TRBJ2-7; D ambiguous. The CDR3 runs to 11 residues. CDR1 is SNHLY and CDR2 is FYNNEI in the germline V gene. V lost 2 bases and J lost 8, with 7 bases in between. DNA for the CDR3: TGTGCCAGCAGTGAACAATTGCAGCAGTACTTC. Translating gives CASSEQLQQYF.

This clone showed up just a few times. V and J are TRBV2 and TRBJ2-2; the D gene is possibly TRBD1 (6 bases). Germline V gene sequence: CDR1 SNHLY, CDR2 FYNNEI. Trimming shortened V by 8 bases and J by 2 bases, and 9 bases separated the two germline ends. This CDR3 is built from 13 residues. The CDR3 reads CASWTENTGELFF. CDR3 sequence (DNA): TGTGCCAGCTGGACAGAAAACACCGGGGAGCTGTTTTTT.

The chain uses TRBV27 and TRBJ2-7, with TRBD1 matching 8 bases. Germline lookup yields CDR1 MNHEY and CDR2 SMNVEV (reference sequence). The J segment lost 6 bases and the V segment lost 6 bases, leaving 10 bases of the junction unmatched. This CDR3 is 14 amino acids long. The CDR3 is CASRWDRLTREQYF. DNA of the CDR3: TGTGCCAGCAGATGGGACAGGCTCACCCGCGAGCAGTACTTC.

The chain carries TRBV9 and TRBJ2-5; perhaps TRBD2 as D (6 bases). The J call could be wrong; TRBJ2-7 is a better fit for the DNA end. Per the germline V gene, CDR1 is SGDLS and CDR2 is YYNGEE. The CDR3 runs 14 residues. In DNA, the CDR3 is TGTGCCAGCAGCGTAGGCGGGGCAGGGAACGAGCAGTACTTC. It yields the protein CASSVGGAGNEQYF.